The T cell receptor beta chain described here comes from a study of blood T cell repertoires in COVID-19. Some clones are missing from TCRdb's copy, which holds only in-frame ones; the method was immunoSEQ multiplex PCR. The sample includes 80,000 or so clones, around 79% of them seen just once. The germline V gene has CDR1 KGHDR and CDR2 SFDVKD. Trimming shortened V by 5 bases and J by 4 bases, and 9 bases separated the two germline ends. The CDR3 totals 13 residues. Input material: peripheral blood. The sequence was obtained from a man aged 50-59 years with active or convalescent COVID-19. V gene TRBV24-1 combines with J gene TRBJ2-3; no definite D call. The CDR3 region is CATSARTPDTQYF. CDR3 coding DNA: TGTGCCACCAGTGCTCGAACACCAGATACGCAGTATTTT.